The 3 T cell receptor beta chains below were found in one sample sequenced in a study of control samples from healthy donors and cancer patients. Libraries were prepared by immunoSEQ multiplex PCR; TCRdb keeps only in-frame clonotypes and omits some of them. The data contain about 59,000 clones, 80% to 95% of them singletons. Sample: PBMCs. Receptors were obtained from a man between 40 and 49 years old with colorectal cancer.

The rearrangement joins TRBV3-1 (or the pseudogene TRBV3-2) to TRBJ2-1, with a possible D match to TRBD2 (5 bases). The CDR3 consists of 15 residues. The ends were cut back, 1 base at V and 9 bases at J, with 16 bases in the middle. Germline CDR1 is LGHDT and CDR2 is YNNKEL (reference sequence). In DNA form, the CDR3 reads TGTGCCAGCAGCCAAGTACAAAGAAGAGAGGGTGAGCAGTTCTTC. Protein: CASSQVQRREGEQFF.

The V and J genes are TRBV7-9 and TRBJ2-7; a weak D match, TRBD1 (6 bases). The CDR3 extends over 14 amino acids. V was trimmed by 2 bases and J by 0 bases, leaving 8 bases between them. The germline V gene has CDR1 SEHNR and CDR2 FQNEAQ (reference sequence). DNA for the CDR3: TGTGCCAGCAGCTTAACAGGGAACTCCTACGAGCAGTACTTC. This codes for CASSLTGNSYEQYF. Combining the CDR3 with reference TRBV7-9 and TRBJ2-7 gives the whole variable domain DTGVSQNPRHKITKRGQNVTFRCDPISEHNRLYWYRQTLGQGPEFLTYFQNEAQLEKSRLLSDRFSAERPKGSFSTLEIQRTEQGDSAMYLCASSLTGNSYEQYFGPGTRLTVT.

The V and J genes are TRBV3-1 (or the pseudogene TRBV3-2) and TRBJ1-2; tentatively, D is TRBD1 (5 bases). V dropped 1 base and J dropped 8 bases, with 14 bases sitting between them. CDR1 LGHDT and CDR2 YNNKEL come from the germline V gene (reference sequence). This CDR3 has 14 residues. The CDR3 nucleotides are TGTGCCAGCAGCCAAGTCGCCGGGGGTTCAGGCTACACCTTC. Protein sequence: CASSQVAGGSGYTF.